Presented here are 15 T cell receptor beta chains from one specimen sequenced in a study of shared clonotypes between healthy human individuals. Clones were sequenced by immunoSEQ multiplex PCR, and TCRdb holds only the in-frame ones, with some missing. The data hold 2 million to 2.5 million clones, with 80% to 95% observed a single time. Sequencing was carried out using naive CD4+ T cells from PBMCs. Subset defined: CD45RA+ positively selected. These receptors originate from a man aged 18-30 years in good health. Some clones in this sample may be carry-over from other donors' samples.

This clone turned up a few times. The chain uses TRBV4-2 and TRBJ1-5; a weak D match, TRBD1 (5 bases). From germline, CDR1 is LGHNA and CDR2 YNFKEQ. The CDR3 covers 14 residues. V was clipped by 2 bases and J by 6 bases, with 11 bases between them. CDR3 in amino acids: CASSQFPGSQPQHF. CDR3 nucleotide sequence: TGTGCCAGCAGCCAATTTCCAGGGAGTCAGCCCCAGCATTTT.

The chain carries TRBV7-2 and TRBJ1-2; a weak D match, TRBD1 (5 bases). Germline loops: CDR1 SGHTA, CDR2 FQGNSA. The CDR3 has 14 residues. Trimming left V 5 bases short and J 1 base short, with 11 bases between. The CDR3, as DNA: TGTGCCAGCAGCCCCGGGGGGGGTAACTATGGCTACACCTTC. Translation gives CASSPGGGNYGYTF.

This clone appeared once. The identical CDR3 is also encoded by other nucleotide sequences in the sample. The chain joins TRBV9 to TRBJ2-2; D unclear. CDR3 length: 14 amino acids. Germline CDR1 and CDR2: SGDLS and YYNGEE. Trimming removed 2 bases at V and 1 base at J, with 6 bases between. The CDR3 is CASSVDGNTGELFF. The CDR3 nucleotides read TGTGCCAGCAGCGTCGACGGGAACACCGGGGAGCTGTTTTTT.

The DNA of the CDR3 is TGCGCCAGCAGCTTGAGGGGGGATGTCCCGAACACTGAAGCTTTCTTT. Its translation: CASSLRGDVPNTEAFF. The genes are TRBV5-1 and TRBJ1-1, with D possibly TRBD1 on 6 matching bases. The CDR3 runs to 16 residues. Looked up from germline, CDR1 is SGHRS and CDR2 is YFSETQ. Trimming took off 1 base at V and 1 base at J, with 14 bases between the two ends.

The chain joins TRBV7-9 to TRBJ2-4; 8 bases align to TRBD1. The CDR3 runs 15 residues. J was trimmed by 6 bases and V by 1 base; bases with no gene match: 5. Germline CDR1 is SEHNR and CDR2 is FQNEAQ (reference sequence). CDR3 sequence: CASSLGAGGGNIQYF. CDR3 sequence (DNA): TGTGCCAGCAGCTTAGGAGCAGGGGGCGGAAACATTCAGTACTTC.

This rearrangement joins TRBV5-1 to TRBJ2-2, with D possibly called TRBD1 or TRBD2 (6 bases each). This CDR3 has 15 amino acids. Per germline, CDR1 SGHRS and CDR2 YFSETQ. V shed 6 bases and J shed 0 bases, with 12 bases lying between them. The CDR3 nucleotides read TGCGCCAGCACTCTGAGGGGGGCGAACACCGGGGAGCTGTTTTTT. This gives the protein CASTLRGANTGELFF.

CDR3 sequence: CASSPPGRLDNEQFF. The CDR3 coding sequence is TGTGCCAGCAGCCCCCCTGGGCGGTTAGACAATGAGCAGTTCTTC. The V call is TRBV11-2, the J call TRBJ2-1, with D uncertain. Deletions cut 5 bases from V and 5 bases from J, with 16 bases between. The CDR3 loop spans 15 amino acids. CDR1 SGHAT and CDR2 FQNNGV come from the germline V gene.

V is TRBV5-1 and J is TRBJ1-1; the D gene is possibly TRBD1 (6 bases). V lost 4 bases and J lost 3, with 16 bases in between. The CDR3 runs 15 residues. The germline V gene encodes CDR1 SGHRS and CDR2 YFSETQ. CDR3 sequence reads: CASSPGTTLDTEAFF. CDR3 coding DNA: TGCGCCAGCAGCCCCGGGACAACTCTAGACACTGAAGCTTTCTTT.

In this sample, this clone turned up once. Other DNA sequences of this sample code for an identical CDR3. The gene calls are TRBV4-1 and TRBJ2-7; no clear D gene. This CDR3 spans 12 amino acids. The germline V gene encodes CDR1 MGHRA and CDR2 YSYEKL. Trimming took off 1 base at V and 2 bases at J, with 3 bases between the two ends. CDR3 protein: CASSQGPYEQYF. CDR3 nucleotides: TGCGCCAGCAGCCAAGGCCCCTACGAGCAGTACTTC.

The CDR3 nucleotides read TGTGCCAGCAGTGCAAGCGGGCTTCACTACGAGCAGTACTTC. This translates into CASSASGLHYEQYF. The chain carries TRBV25-1 and TRBJ2-7, with D perhaps TRBD2 (6 bases). CDR1 and CDR2 from the germline V gene are MGHDK and SYGVNS. Trimming removed 4 bases at V and 3 bases at J, with 13 bases between. The CDR3 has 14 residues.

The rearrangement uses TRBV6-1 and TRBJ1-2, with no clear D. The CDR3 extends over 14 amino acids. Germline CDR1 MNHNS, CDR2 SASEGT. Trimming pared 2 bases from V and 2 bases from J, leaving 9 bases between. The CDR3 here is CASSERPTNYGYTF. DNA for the CDR3: TGTGCCAGCAGTGAACGGCCGACCAACTATGGCTACACCTTC.

The chain employs TRBV29-1 and TRBJ1-1; 7 nucleotides line up with TRBD1. The J segment lost 6 bases and the V segment lost 6 bases, leaving 10 bases of the junction unmatched. The CDR3 covers 13 residues. The V gene's germline CDR1 is SQVTM and CDR2 ANQGSEA. The CDR3 nucleotides are TGCAGCGTCGATACAGGGGCTCCGGCTGAAGCTTTCTTT. Protein sequence: CSVDTGAPAEAFF.

The rearrangement uses TRBV11-3 and TRBJ2-5; 12 bases fit TRBD1. From germline, CDR1 is SGHNT and CDR2 YENEEA. V lost 5 bases to trimming and J lost 3 bases; unmatched junction nucleotides: 4. This CDR3 region has 15 residues. In DNA form, the CDR3 reads TGTGCCAGCAGCCTAGGGACAGGGGGCAAAGAGACCCAGTACTTC. Translation gives CASSLGTGGKETQYF.

This chain joins TRBV28 and TRBJ1-4, with TRBD1 matching over 7 bases. The CDR3 runs 15 residues. Germline-derived CDR1 and CDR2 are MDHEN and SYDVKM. V gave up 3 bases and J gave up 1 base; unmatched junction bases: 2. The CDR3 DNA follows: TGTGCCAGCAGTTTCCCAGGGGGAACTAATGAAAAACTGTTTTTT. Translation gives CASSFPGGTNEKLFF.

A single count supports this clone. The rearrangement links TRBV28 to TRBJ2-2; TRBD1 matches 12 bases. This CDR3 has 17 amino acids. Trimming at V came to 7 bases and at J to 4 bases, leaving 10 bases not matched to a gene. Germline V lookup: CDR1 MDHEN, CDR2 SYDVKM. The CDR3 sequence: CASTTAGTGGGTGELFF. The CDR3 nucleotides read TGTGCCAGCACCACCGCCGGGACAGGGGGCGGCACCGGGGAGCTGTTTTTT.